The present T cell receptor (beta chain) was sequenced within a study of patients and donors after allogeneic stem cell transplantation. Each CDR3 protein is one row after TCRdb ran MiXCR on the RT-PCR reads. The sample lists roughly 940,000 distinct CDR3 sequences; more than 15% were seen once. This clonotype showed up just a few times. The CDR3 loop spans 17 amino acids. The germline gives CDR1 SGHRS, CDR2 YFSETQ. The trim removed 0 bases at V and 1 base at J, leaving 8 bases unmatched. This clonotype was obtained from a human donor who was either an allogeneic HSCT recipient or a stem cell or donor lymphocyte infusion donor (not recorded which). It is not recorded whose cells these are; they may come from a transplant donor. The sequencing sample was made of blood, either unsorted or a sorted T cell fraction (not recorded which). V is TRBV5-1 and J is TRBJ1-1; 8 bases line up with TRBD1. CDR3 sequence (DNA): TGCGCCAGCAGCTTGGACGGCTGGGGGACAGGGAACACTGAAGCTTTCTTT. Protein: CASSLDGWGTGNTEAFF.